Below are 30 T cell receptor beta chains sequenced from a single sample in a study of blood T cell repertoires in COVID-19 (TCRdb year 2020). The library came from the immunoSEQ multiplex PCR assay. TCRdb carries this immuneACCESS record with in-frame sequences only. Its versions omit some clonotypes, under half of them owing to an unresolved V gene in the studies checked, with the rest unexplained. A total of about 60,000 clones appear in this sample, almost 90% of them only once. The leading ten clones occupy approximately 4.3% of the sample. The specimen sequenced was peripheral blood. The receptors stem from a man aged 55 to 70 with acute or convalescent COVID-19.

This clone occurred a few times. The V gene is TRBV5-5, the J gene TRBJ1-2; D perhaps matches TRBD1 (5 bases). CDR3 length: 15 amino acids. Germline CDR1 SGHKS, CDR2 YYEKEE (reference sequence). The V end lost 0 bases, the J end lost 8 bases, and 17 bases lay between the germline ends. CDR3 loop: CASSLEGVPWGGYTF. The DNA of the CDR3 is TGTGCCAGCAGCTTGGAAGGGGTGCCCTGGGGCGGCTACACCTTC.

The chain links TRBV4-1 to TRBJ1-2, with no clear D. Trimming shortened V by 1 base and J by 0 bases, and 9 bases separated the two germline ends. This CDR3 contains 15 residues. The germline V gene has CDR1 MGHRA and CDR2 YSYEKL. CDR3 in amino acids: CASSQGAVTNYGYTF. The CDR3 DNA is TGCGCCAGCAGCCAAGGGGCAGTAACTAACTATGGCTACACCTTC.

This clone was detected once. This chain joins TRBV5-1 and TRBJ1-4, with 7 positions matching TRBD1. Germline CDR1 reads SGHRS; CDR2 reads YFSETQ. Trimming cost V 0 bases and J 5 bases; bases outside gene matches: 4. There are 15 residues in the CDR3. As DNA, the CDR3 is TGCGCCAGCAGCTTGGGAGGGGGCGCGAATGAAAAACTGTTTTTT. Translated, it gives CASSLGGGANEKLFF.

The genes are TRBV27 and TRBJ2-3; 10 bases are shared with TRBD2. Germline lookup yields CDR1 MNHEY and CDR2 SMNVEV (reference sequence). CDR3 size: 15 residues. The J segment lost 5 bases and the V segment lost 6 bases, leaving 8 bases of the junction unmatched. The CDR3: CASRIAGGPGDTQYF. In nucleotides, the CDR3 is TGTGCCAGCAGGATAGCGGGAGGCCCTGGAGATACGCAGTATTTT.

This chain joins TRBV19 and TRBJ2-3, with D tentatively TRBD1 (6 bases). Germline V gives CDR1 LNHDA, CDR2 SQIVND (reference sequence). The CDR3 spans 14 residues. Trimming cost V 4 bases and J 4 bases, with 12 bases left between them. In DNA form, the CDR3 reads TGTGCCAGTAGTAACAGGGTCGGTTCAGATACGCAGTATTTT. Encoded protein: CASSNRVGSDTQYF.

The chain joins TRBV9 to TRBJ1-5; D is undetermined. The V and J ends lost 4 bases and 7 bases respectively, with 18 bases between them. The CDR3 runs 15 residues. Germline CDR1 and CDR2: SGDLS and YYNGEE. CDR3 in DNA: TGTGCCAGCAGCCCACGTGCTCAGGCGGGGCAGCCCCAGCATTTT. Amino acids: CASSPRAQAGQPQHF.

The V and J genes are TRBV6-5 and TRBJ2-5, with 8 positions matching TRBD1. V lost 6 bases and J lost 9; bases outside the gene matches: 6. Germline-derived CDR1 and CDR2 are MNHEY and SVGAGI. There are 12 residues in the CDR3. The DNA for the CDR3 is TGTGCCAGCAGGGACAGGGCGGCGGCCCAGTACTTC. It translates to CASRDRAAAQYF.

V is TRBV19 and J is TRBJ2-1; D is undetermined. From germline, CDR1 is LNHDA and CDR2 SQIVND (reference sequence). This CDR3 spans 12 amino acids. Trimming stripped 1 base from V and 6 bases from J, with 4 bases between. CDR3 loop: CASSIVANEQFF. CDR3 nucleotides: TGTGCCAGTAGTATAGTGGCCAATGAGCAGTTCTTC.

The V call is TRBV5-6, the J call TRBJ1-3, with 10 positions matching TRBD1. The CDR3 covers 15 residues. V was pared by 5 bases and J by 3 bases, with 5 bases of the junction left unmatched. Germline-derived CDR1 and CDR2 are SGHDT and YYEEEE. CDR3 region: CASRLGTGVGNTIYF. The DNA of the CDR3 is TGTGCCAGCAGGCTAGGGACAGGGGTTGGAAACACCATATATTTT.

This clone was recorded a few times. The chain has TRBV4-2 and TRBJ2-1, with 8 bases fitting TRBD2. The J segment lost 8 bases and the V segment lost 3 bases, leaving 15 bases of the junction unmatched. The CDR3 runs 17 residues. Germline lookup yields CDR1 LGHNA and CDR2 YNFKEQ. CDR3 region: CASSQARGTRPLHEQFF. In DNA, the CDR3 is TGTGCCAGCAGCCAGGCCCGGGGGACTAGACCTCTCCATGAGCAGTTCTTC.

The chain links TRBV27 to TRBJ2-2, with TRBD2 identical over 15 bases. The CDR3 length is 17 residues. The V segment lost 5 bases and the J segment 4 bases; nucleotides outside the gene matches: 5. Germline loops: CDR1 MNHEY, CDR2 SMNVEV (reference sequence). CDR3 loop: CASSLGLAGGRTGELFF. The DNA for the CDR3 is TGTGCCAGCAGTCTGGGACTAGCGGGAGGTCGCACCGGGGAGCTGTTTTTT.

The chain employs TRBV5-4 and TRBJ2-5; maybe TRBD1 (7 bases). Germline loops: CDR1 SGHNT, CDR2 YYREEE (reference sequence). V gave up 2 bases and J gave up 6 bases, with 14 bases separating them. This CDR3 region has 14 residues. CDR3 protein: CASSLNRGGKTQYF. The DNA for the CDR3 is TGTGCCAGCAGCTTAAACAGGGGAGGAAAGACCCAGTACTTC.

The chain joins TRBV7-2 to TRBJ2-7; possibly TRBD1 for D (7 bases). Germline-derived CDR1 and CDR2 are SGHTA and FQGNSA. V dropped 6 bases and J dropped 6 bases, with 21 bases sitting between them. This CDR3 has 15 residues. CDR3 protein: CASRDPRTGLREQYF. In nucleotides, the CDR3 is TGTGCCAGCAGAGACCCCAGGACAGGACTACGCGAGCAGTACTTC.

This clone was recorded once. The J gene is TRBJ2-1, the V gene TRBV11-2; D might be TRBD2 (6 bases). V was shortened by 5 bases and J by 5 bases, with 10 bases between the two germline ends. This CDR3 has 13 amino acids. The germline V gene has CDR1 SGHAT and CDR2 FQNNGV. CDR3 in DNA: TGTGCCAGCAGCCCCGGACTAAACAATGAGCAGTTCTTC. Its translation: CASSPGLNNEQFF.

The chain carries TRBV15 and TRBJ1-4; no firm D call. V gave up 3 bases and J gave up 6 bases, with 11 bases separating them. The CDR3 runs 14 residues. Per germline, CDR1 LNHNV and CDR2 YYDKDF (reference sequence). The CDR3 DNA sequence: TGTGCCACCAGCAGGGAGGCGGGCCATGAAAAACTGTTTTTT. Protein sequence: CATSREAGHEKLFF.

The V call is TRBV5-1, the J call TRBJ2-3, with 7 bases that match TRBD2. This CDR3 spans 17 amino acids. Germline V gene sequence: CDR1 SGHRS, CDR2 YFSETQ. Trimming removed 3 bases from V and 5 bases from J; junction bases left unmatched: 15. This CDR3 is CASSSPPGPTGGDTQYF. The CDR3 bases are TGCGCCAGCAGCTCCCCCCCGGGACCAACGGGAGGAGATACGCAGTATTTT.

This clone was seen just once. The chain links TRBV30 to TRBJ1-2, with D hard to call. The length of the CDR3 is 13 residues. The V gene lost 2 bases and the J gene lost 2 bases, with 9 bases spanning the gap. Germline CDR1 reads GTSNPN; CDR2 reads SVGIG (reference sequence). CDR3 coding DNA: TGTGCCTGGAGTATAGGCGGCAACTATGGCTACACCTTC. Translating it yields CAWSIGGNYGYTF. Together with reference TRBV30 and TRBJ1-2, the CDR3 gives the full variable domain: SQTIHQWPATLVQPVGSPLSLECTVEGTSNPNLYWYRQAAGRGLQLLFYSVGIGQISSEVPQNLSASRPQDRQFILSSKKLLLSDSGFYLCAWSIGGNYGYTFGSGTRLTVV.

The chain has TRBV27 and TRBJ2-1; TRBD1 agrees at 10 bases. This CDR3 spans 16 amino acids. Losses at the gene ends were 5 bases for V and 0 bases for J; bases not matched to a gene: 4. Germline V gene lookup returns CDR1 MNHEY and CDR2 SMNVEV (reference sequence). The CDR3 here is CASSHRTGGSYNEQFF. CDR3 coding DNA: TGTGCCAGCAGTCACCGGACAGGGGGCTCCTACAATGAGCAGTTCTTC.

The chain has TRBV10-3 and TRBJ1-4, with 7 bases matching TRBD1. Trimming removed 3 bases from V and 6 bases from J; junction bases left unmatched: 10. This CDR3 is 16 amino acids long. Looked up from germline, CDR1 is ENHRY and CDR2 is SYGVKD. The CDR3 DNA sequence: TGTGCCATCAGTGATGGCAGGGGGTTTCGAGATGAAAAACTGTTTTTT. It yields the protein CAISDGRGFRDEKLFF.

V and J are TRBV19 and TRBJ1-5; D call uncertain. The V and J ends lost 4 bases and 2 bases respectively, with 15 bases between them. Germline-derived CDR1 and CDR2 are LNHDA and SQIVND (reference sequence). CDR3 size: 16 residues. The CDR3 sequence: CASSTPSPRGNQPQHF. CDR3 in DNA: TGTGCCAGTAGTACACCTTCCCCACGGGGCAATCAGCCCCAGCATTTT.

This clone was observed a handful of times. This sequence joins TRBV6-5 and TRBJ1-4; D uncertain. V lost 6 bases and J 8 bases, leaving 13 bases between the germline ends. Germline lookup yields CDR1 MNHEY and CDR2 SVGAGI. This CDR3 is 13 amino acids long. The CDR3 loop reads CASRAAASEKLFF. The CDR3 coding sequence is TGTGCCAGCAGGGCCGCGGCCAGCGAAAAACTGTTTTTT.

The V gene is TRBV15, the J gene TRBJ2-5; unclear D gene. Germline CDR1 LNHNV, CDR2 YYDKDF (reference sequence). Trimming shortened V by 1 base and J by 7 bases, and 13 bases separated the two germline ends. The CDR3 is 14 residues long. CDR3: CATSRVGTPTTQYF. CDR3 DNA sequence: TGTGCCACCAGCAGAGTGGGCACCCCAACGACCCAGTACTTC.

The gene calls are TRBV28 and TRBJ1-2; D ambiguous. This CDR3 contains 14 residues. Deletions cut 1 base from V and 4 bases from J, with 10 bases between. CDR1 and CDR2 from the germline V gene are MDHEN and SYDVKM. CDR3 region: CASSLSRTRYGYTF. Here the CDR3 DNA reads TGTGCCAGCAGTTTATCCCGGACTCGCTATGGCTACACCTTC.

The genes are TRBV5-4 and TRBJ1-2; TRBD1 is a possible D gene (6 bases). This CDR3 has 14 residues. Trimming removed 6 bases at V and 5 bases at J, with 17 bases between. Germline CDR1 SGHNT, CDR2 YYREEE (reference sequence). CDR3 bases: TGTGCCAGCACGTCAAGAGGGGGATTATATGGCTACACCTTC. Translated: CASTSRGGLYGYTF. Full variable domain (outside the CDR3, taken from reference TRBV5-4 and TRBJ1-2): ETGVTQSPTHLIKTRGQQVTLRCSSQSGHNTVSWYQQALGQGPQFIFQYYREEENGRGNFPPRFSGLQFPNYSSELNVNALELDDSALYLCASTSRGGLYGYTFGSGTRLTVV.

This chain links TRBV18 with TRBJ1-2, with 8 positions matching TRBD1. The germline CDR1 and CDR2 sequences are KGHSH and LQKENI. The J segment lost 4 bases and the V segment lost 4 bases, leaving 5 bases of the junction unmatched. This CDR3 contains 14 residues. The CDR3 here is CASSLSQGAYGYTF. In nucleotides, the CDR3 is TGTGCCAGCTCACTTTCTCAGGGGGCCTATGGCTACACCTTC.

The rearrangement joins TRBV24-1 to TRBJ1-1, with a possible D match to TRBD1 (6 bases). The CDR3 contains 15 residues. The V end was cut by 3 bases, the J end by 9 bases, with 19 bases between. The germline V gene has CDR1 KGHDR and CDR2 SFDVKD. CDR3 in DNA: TGTGCCACCAGTGATCCAAAACAGGGAGCAGCGAAAGCTTTCTTT. The encoded protein is CATSDPKQGAAKAFF.

The chain couples TRBV24-1 to TRBJ1-4, with a weak D call TRBD1 (6 bases). V was clipped by 4 bases and J by 8 bases, with 13 bases between them. This CDR3 is built from 14 residues. Per the germline V gene, CDR1 is KGHDR and CDR2 is SFDVKD. The CDR3 nucleotides are TGTGCCACCAGTGACTCAGGGGTGGGGGAAAAACTGTTTTTT. Translated: CATSDSGVGEKLFF.

The J gene is TRBJ1-1, the V gene TRBV10-3, with 8 nucleotides matching TRBD1. The CDR3 covers 13 residues. CDR1 is ENHRY, CDR2 SYGVKD, per germline. V trimming: 11 bases; J trimming: 4 bases; junction bases outside the gene matches: 9. The DNA for the CDR3 is TGTGCCTCCCAGGGGGCGACGGGCACTGAAGCTTTCTTT. Translation gives CASQGATGTEAFF.

This chain uses TRBV24-1 with TRBJ1-5; 9 bases match TRBD1. Germline lookup yields CDR1 KGHDR and CDR2 SFDVKD. CDR3 length: 16 amino acids. With V trimmed by 3 bases and J by 3 bases, 5 bases remained unmatched. The CDR3 region is CATSDRDRATNQPQHF. The CDR3, as DNA: TGTGCCACCAGTGATAGGGACAGGGCCACCAATCAGCCCCAGCATTTT.

This clone has only one observation. The J gene is TRBJ1-1, the V gene TRBV19; maybe TRBD1 (5 bases). Germline V gives CDR1 LNHDA, CDR2 SQIVND (reference sequence). V lost 2 bases and J 2 bases, leaving 9 bases between the germline ends. CDR3 length: 14 amino acids. This CDR3 is CASSISGINTEAFF. The CDR3 DNA follows: TGTGCCAGTAGTATATCAGGGATTAACACTGAAGCTTTCTTT.